This record covers a single T cell receptor beta chain. What antigen it recognizes has not been identified. No base qualities exist here, and no much larger clone lies one base off it. This entry belongs to a study of OX40 agonist ivuxolimab in advanced cancers. Broadly, across the study: Ivuxolimab, which targeted the costimulatory receptor OX40 (CD134), was an agonistic, fully human IgG2 monoclonal antibody. Partial responses were achieved by three dose-escalation patients, of whom one had hepatocellular carcinoma and two had cutaneous melanoma. The point of sequencing TCRbeta in the periphery was to test whether ivuxolimab changed TCR sequence diversity and drove clonal T-cell expansion. Patients were allowed to have had prior anti-PD-1, anti-PD-L1 or anti-CTLA-4 therapy, and 30% to 40% of the dose-escalation patients had previously received checkpoint inhibitors. Of the approximately 50 patients in dose escalation, 19 had hepatocellular carcinoma, around 15 had melanoma, 9 had renal cell carcinoma and 9 had head and neck cancer. The monotherapy dose-escalation portion (N = 52 patients) of the phase I ivuxolimab trial is reported in the paper. In the dose-escalation cohort, 70% to 85% of patients were male, and the mean age was roughly 60 years, with a range of roughly 20 to 79. Intravenous ivuxolimab was administered to patients every 2 weeks at six dose levels: 0.01, 0.1, 0.3, 1.5, 3 and 10 mg/kg.

Study-wide conclusions, independent of this receptor: Low levels of normalized T-cell clonal expansion were also seen in some patients who did not respond. Partial responders in the 0.1-3.0 mg/kg groups had among the lowest normalized peripheral clonal expansion, especially among CD8+ T cells. After ivuxolimab, more expanded clones were found on average in CD8+ T cells than in CD4+ T cells. At doses of 0.1 to 3.0 mg/kg, clonal expansion of both CD4+ and CD8+ T cells in blood was seen between baseline and week 6. The antigen specificity of the clonally expanded peripheral T cells was not determined.

Genomic DNA was isolated from the sorted cells so that the TCRbeta CDR3 region could be sequenced. The immunoSEQ Assay was used to sequence the TCRbeta CDR3 regions. TCRdb stores this immuneACCESS table with in-frame sequences only. Part of the clones is absent; in the studies checked, under half of the shortfall reflects unresolved V genes, and no reason is known for the rest. The sample profile shows 35,000 to 45,000 clones; around 91% of them were found once. 4% to 5% of the sample rests with the top ten. Its CDR3 holds 16 amino acids, cysteine through phenylalanine. The read is trimmed to its CDR3 DNA, 48 bases read in frame from base 1. After removal of 1 base from V and 2 bases from J, the junction retains 6 bases not matched to a gene. Via the germline V gene (reference sequence), CDR1 is SGHNT and CDR2 YYREEE. Patients with a history of autoimmune disease or receiving systemic immunosuppression were excluded from the trial. Peripheral blood for TCR sequencing was collected from all dose cohorts at baseline, on cycle 4 day 1, and on cycle 7 day 1. The samples were drawn from a first-in-human, open-label, multicenter phase I dose-escalation trial of ivuxolimab. Adults with locally advanced or metastatic head and neck squamous cell, hepatocellular, melanoma or renal cell carcinoma were enrolled in the trial. Before TCR sequencing, CD4+ and CD8+ T cells were separately sorted from peripheral blood.

Sequencing was performed on CD4+ or CD8+ T cells sorted from blood, taken in a trial of the OX40 agonist ivuxolimab. The chain is made from TRBV5-4 and TRBJ2-3; 8 central bases correspond to TRBD2. The sequence was collected from an adult with an advanced solid tumor such as melanoma, head and neck, liver or kidney cancer. The CDR3 loop reads CASSLSSGSLTDTQYF. The nucleotide sequence reads TGTGCCAGCAGCTTGTCCAGCGGGAGCCTCACAGATACGCAGTATTTT.